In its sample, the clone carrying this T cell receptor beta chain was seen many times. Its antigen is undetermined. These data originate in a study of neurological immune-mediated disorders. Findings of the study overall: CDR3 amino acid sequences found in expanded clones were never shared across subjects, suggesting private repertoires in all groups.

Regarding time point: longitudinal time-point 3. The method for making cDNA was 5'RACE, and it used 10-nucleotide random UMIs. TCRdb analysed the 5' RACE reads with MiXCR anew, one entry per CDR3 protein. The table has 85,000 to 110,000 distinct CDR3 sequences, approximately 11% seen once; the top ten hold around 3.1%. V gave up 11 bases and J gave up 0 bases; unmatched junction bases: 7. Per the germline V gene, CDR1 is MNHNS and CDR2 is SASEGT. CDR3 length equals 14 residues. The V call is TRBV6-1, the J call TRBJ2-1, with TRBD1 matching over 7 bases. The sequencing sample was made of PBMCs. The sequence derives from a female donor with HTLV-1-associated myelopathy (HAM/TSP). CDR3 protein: CAASTGSSYNEQFF. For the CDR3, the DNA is TGTGCCGCATCGACAGGGAGCTCCTACAATGAGCAGTTCTTC.